One T cell receptor (beta chain) is described in this entry. Its antigen is undetermined. The table came from immunoSEQ multiplex PCR; TCRdb's copy has only in-frame clones and leaves some out. This table has about 86,000 clones, 75% to 95% appearing once. V lost 2 bases to trimming and J lost 8 bases, with 17 bases between them. This CDR3 spans 15 amino acids. In germline, CDR1 is SGDLS, CDR2 YYNGEE. The sample originates from a study of OX40 agonist ivuxolimab in advanced cancers. Study background: Patients received intravenous ivuxolimab every 2 weeks at 0.01 to 10 mg/kg. Checkpoint inhibitors had been given previously to about 40% of patients.

Study outcomes and limitations: On average, CD8+ T cells showed a greater number of expanded clones than CD4+. With doses of 0.1-3.0 mg/kg, partial responders showed among the lowest clonal expansion.

The sequences come from CD4+ or CD8+ T cells sorted from blood, collected in a trial of the OX40 agonist ivuxolimab. The rearrangement joins TRBV9 to TRBJ2-1; tentatively, D is TRBD1 (5 bases). The origin of this receptor is an adult with an advanced solid tumor such as melanoma, head and neck, liver or kidney cancer. Here the CDR3 DNA reads TGTGCCAGCAGCGTGACAGTCCTAGGCGCCGATGAGCAGTTCTTC. This gives the protein CASSVTVLGADEQFF.